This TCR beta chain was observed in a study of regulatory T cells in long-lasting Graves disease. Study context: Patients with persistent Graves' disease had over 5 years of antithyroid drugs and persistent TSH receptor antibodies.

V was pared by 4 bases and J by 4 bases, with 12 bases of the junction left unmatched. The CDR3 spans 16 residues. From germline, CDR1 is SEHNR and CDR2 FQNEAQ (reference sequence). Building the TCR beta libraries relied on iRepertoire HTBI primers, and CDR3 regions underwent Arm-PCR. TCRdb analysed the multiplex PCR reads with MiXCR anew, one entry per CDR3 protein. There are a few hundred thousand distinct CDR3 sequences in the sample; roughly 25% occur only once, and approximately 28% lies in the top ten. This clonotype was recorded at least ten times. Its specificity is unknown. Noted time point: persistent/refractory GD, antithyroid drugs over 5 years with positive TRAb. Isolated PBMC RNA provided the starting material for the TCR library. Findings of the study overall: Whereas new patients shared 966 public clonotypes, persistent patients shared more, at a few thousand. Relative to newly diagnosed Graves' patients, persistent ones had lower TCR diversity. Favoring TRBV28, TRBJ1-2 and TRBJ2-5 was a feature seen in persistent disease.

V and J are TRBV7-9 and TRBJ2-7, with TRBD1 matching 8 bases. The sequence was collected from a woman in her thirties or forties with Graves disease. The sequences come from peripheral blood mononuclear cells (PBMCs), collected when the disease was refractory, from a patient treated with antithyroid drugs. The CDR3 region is CASSSGQDAIVYEQYF. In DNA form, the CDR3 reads TGTGCCAGCAGCTCGGGACAGGACGCCATAGTATACGAGCAGTACTTC.